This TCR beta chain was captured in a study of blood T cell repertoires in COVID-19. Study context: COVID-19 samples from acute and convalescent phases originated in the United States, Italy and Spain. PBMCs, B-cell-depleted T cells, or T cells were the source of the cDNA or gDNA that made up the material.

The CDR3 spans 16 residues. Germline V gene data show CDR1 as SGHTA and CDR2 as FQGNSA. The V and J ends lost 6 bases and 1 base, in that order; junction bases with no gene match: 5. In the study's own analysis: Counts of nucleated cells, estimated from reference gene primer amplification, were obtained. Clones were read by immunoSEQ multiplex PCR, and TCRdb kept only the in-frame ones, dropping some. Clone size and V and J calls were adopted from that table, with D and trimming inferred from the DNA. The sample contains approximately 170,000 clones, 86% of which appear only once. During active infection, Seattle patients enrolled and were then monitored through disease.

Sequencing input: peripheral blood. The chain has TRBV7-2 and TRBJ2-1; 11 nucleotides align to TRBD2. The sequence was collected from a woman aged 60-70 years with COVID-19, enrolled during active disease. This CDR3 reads CASRITSGSSYNEQFF. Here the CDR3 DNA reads TGTGCCAGCAGAATTACTAGCGGGAGTTCCTACAATGAGCAGTTCTTC.